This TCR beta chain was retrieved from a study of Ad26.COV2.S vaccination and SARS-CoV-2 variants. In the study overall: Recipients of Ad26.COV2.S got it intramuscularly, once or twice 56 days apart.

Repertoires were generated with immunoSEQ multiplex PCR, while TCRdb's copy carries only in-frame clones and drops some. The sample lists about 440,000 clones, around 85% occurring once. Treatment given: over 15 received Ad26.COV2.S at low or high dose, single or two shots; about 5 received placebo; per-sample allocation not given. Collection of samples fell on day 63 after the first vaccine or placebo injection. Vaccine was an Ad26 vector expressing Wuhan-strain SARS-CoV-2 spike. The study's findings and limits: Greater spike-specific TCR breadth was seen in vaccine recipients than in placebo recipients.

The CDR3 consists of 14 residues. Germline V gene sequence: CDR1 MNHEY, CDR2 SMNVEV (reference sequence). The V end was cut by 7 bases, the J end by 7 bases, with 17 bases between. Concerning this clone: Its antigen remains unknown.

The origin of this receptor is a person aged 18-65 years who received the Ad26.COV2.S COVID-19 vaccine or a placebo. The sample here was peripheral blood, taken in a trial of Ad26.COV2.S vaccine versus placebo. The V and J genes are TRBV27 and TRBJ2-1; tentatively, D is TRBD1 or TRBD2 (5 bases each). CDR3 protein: CASTTGFGGNEQFF. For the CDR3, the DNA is TGTGCCAGCACCACGGGATTTGGGGGTAATGAGCAGTTCTTC.